The present T cell receptor beta chain was sequenced within a study of CD8 T cells in ankylosing spondylitis (dated by TCRdb to about 2017). Background on the whole study: The study profiled T cell receptor beta repertoires in healthy donors and ankylosing spondylitis patients to find disease-linked TCR variants. The whole study cohort included under 140 healthy donors and some 27 ankylosing spondylitis patients. Peripheral blood samples were taken, and synovial fluid was additionally collected from ankylosing spondylitis patients.

This sample was sequenced with an Illumina HiSeq 2500. Quantitative 5'-RACE with molecular barcodes was used to prepare TCR beta libraries. For the original study's pipeline: A new computational method based on a probabilistic model of VDJ rearrangement was used to identify disease-linked TCR variants. Starting from the raw public reads, TCRdb applied fastp trimming at Q25, assembled clones with MiXCR and retained in-frame beta chains. Rows with a matching CDR3 protein are joined into one entry that keeps the most common DNA and genes. The V and J calls and clone size come from TCRdb's table, not from the authors' own analysis. This sample has about 160,000 distinct CDR3 sequences in its table, and approximately 9% of those were observed once. Roughly 15% of the sample is in the top ten clones. With regard to this clonotype: What this receptor recognizes is not known. Within one base of it there is no much larger clone, and no base qualities were kept.

Trimming at the junction amounts to 11 bases on V and 0 bases on J, and the germline ends lie 5 bases apart. In the germline V gene (reference sequence), CDR1 corresponds to SEHNR and CDR2 to FQNEAQ. Taken from cysteine to phenylalanine, the CDR3 has 11 residues. Only CDR3 DNA is held: 33 bases, read in frame from base 1. Overall results and qualifications from the work: A CD8+ phenotype was shown by the disease-linked clones, which were found at relatively low frequencies in peripheral blood. A TCR beta motif made up of seven or eight highly homologous amino acid variants appeared to be characteristic of blood from ankylosing spondylitis patients. The disease-linked clones were reported as significantly enriched in matched synovial fluid samples from ankylosing spondylitis patients. Some of the motif variants had been reported before in the synovial fluid and blood of reactive arthritis patients, a finding that suggests common disease-initiation mechanisms.

This chain joins TRBV7-9 to TRBJ2-1, with the D gene not confidently named. The sample was blood, either unsorted or a sorted T cell fraction (not recorded which). This TCR came from a female donor with ankylosing spondylitis or in good health (not recorded which). In nucleotides, the sequence is TGTGCCGACGGCTCCTACAATGAGCAGTTCTTC. The resulting protein is CADGSYNEQFF.